The next 30 T cell receptor beta chains were all read from a single sample in a study of immune evolution from preneoplasia to lung adenocarcinoma. Generated by immunoSEQ multiplex PCR, the TCRdb table keeps only in-frame clones and is missing some. The sample records more than 25,000 clones, 65% to 75% being singletons. Specimen: FFPE invasive lung adenocarcinoma tissue. Every receptor here comes from a person between 60 and 70 years old with invasive lung adenocarcinoma. Some clones in this sample may be carry-over from other donors' samples.

J is TRBJ2-7 and V is TRBV30; 9 nucleotides match TRBD1. The germline CDR1 and CDR2 sequences are GTSNPN and SVGIG (reference sequence). V shed 5 bases and J 0 bases; nucleotides not matched to a gene: 11. The CDR3 spans 16 residues. CDR3 nucleotides: TGTGCCTGGGGTGGGGACAGGGACAGGGACTCCTACGAGCAGTACTTC. This codes for CAWGGDRDRDSYEQYF.

This clone has a handful of counts. The rearrangement links TRBV13 to TRBJ2-2; D perhaps matches TRBD2 (6 bases). Trimming shortened V by 2 bases and J by 6 bases, and 13 bases separated the two germline ends. The germline V gene has CDR1 PRHDT and CDR2 FYEKMQ (reference sequence). The CDR3 covers 15 residues. The CDR3 loop reads CASSLRLGTAGELFF. DNA of the CDR3: TGTGCCAGCAGCTTAAGGCTTGGGACTGCCGGGGAGCTGTTTTTT.

This clone was counted a few times. The V gene is TRBV7-2, the J gene TRBJ1-3; 7 nucleotides line up with TRBD1. Per the germline V gene, CDR1 is SGHTA and CDR2 is FQGNSA. CDR3 length: 15 residues. Trimming removed 5 bases from V and 1 base from J; junction bases left unmatched: 5. The CDR3 DNA reads as TGTGCCAGCAGCACGTACAGGGGATCTGGAAACACCATATATTTT. Protein: CASSTYRGSGNTIYF.

The J gene is TRBJ2-7, the V gene TRBV4-2; maybe TRBD2 (5 bases). V gave up 0 bases and J gave up 2 bases, with 11 bases separating them. The CDR3 is 15 residues long. Germline assignment: CDR1 LGHNA and CDR2 YNFKEQ. CDR3 in DNA: TGTGCCAGCAGCCAAGAAAAAACGGGAACCTACGAGCAGTACTTC. Encoded protein: CASSQEKTGTYEQYF.

This clone has a handful of counts. This chain joins TRBV6-5 and TRBJ1-5; TRBD1 agrees at 11 bases. The CDR3 has 15 residues. V was pared by 4 bases and J by 6 bases, with 5 bases of the junction left unmatched. CDR1 and CDR2 from the germline V gene are MNHEY and SVGAGI. CDR3 sequence reads: CASSSGQGASQPQHF. As DNA, the CDR3 is TGTGCCAGCAGTTCCGGACAGGGGGCGAGTCAGCCCCAGCATTTT.

The chain recombines TRBV28 with TRBJ2-1; 13 positions agree with TRBD2. CDR3 length: 17 residues. V lost 4 bases, J lost 4 bases, and 7 bases stayed unmatched. Looked up from germline, CDR1 is MDHEN and CDR2 is SYDVKM. The CDR3 DNA reads as TGTGCCAGCAGTTCCCCCTTACTAGCGGGAGGGTACAATGAGCAGTTCTTC. Translated, it gives CASSSPLLAGGYNEQFF.

This chain joins TRBV12-1 and TRBJ2-5; TRBD1 is the table's D call and was not checked against the DNA. TRBV12-1 is designated a pseudogene. There are 16 residues in the CDR3. CDR3 sequence: CASSFAPGQGPETQYF. CDR3 in DNA: TGTGCCAGCAGCTTTGCCCCGGGACAGGGCCCAGAGACCCAGTACTTC.

This chain uses TRBV6-1 with TRBJ2-1, with 11 bases that match TRBD2. There are 15 residues in the CDR3. J lost 7 bases, V lost 5 bases, and 7 bases had no gene match. The germline V gene has CDR1 MNHNS and CDR2 SASEGT. The CDR3 reads CASSTTSGSSNEQFF. The CDR3 bases are TGTGCCAGCAGTACAACTAGCGGGAGTTCTAATGAGCAGTTCTTC.

The chain recombines TRBV18 with TRBJ2-2, with 7 positions matching TRBD1. V lost 4 bases and J lost 4; bases outside the gene matches: 3. The germline V gene has CDR1 KGHSH and CDR2 LQKENI. There are 14 residues in the CDR3. The CDR3 sequence is CASSLQGRTGELFF. DNA for the CDR3: TGTGCCAGCTCACTACAGGGGCGCACCGGGGAGCTGTTTTTT.

About this clone: A much more abundant neighbour one base away suggests this may be a read error. This specimen includes other DNA sequences encoding the same CDR3. V and J are TRBV10-3 and TRBJ1-2, with TRBD1 matching over 7 bases. The germline V gene encodes CDR1 ENHRY and CDR2 SYGVKD. The CDR3 sequence is 13 residues long. The DNA for the CDR3 is TGTGCCATCAGTGCAAAGGGGGCGGGTGGCTACACCTTT. It is translated as CAISAKGAGGYTF.

V is TRBV6-5 and J is TRBJ2-5; 8 positions match TRBD1. The CDR3 is 14 amino acids. Trimming took 7 bases from V and 1 from J; bases not matched to a gene: 5. CDR1 and CDR2 from the germline V gene are MNHEY and SVGAGI. In DNA form, the CDR3 reads TGTGCCAGCATGACAGGGGCTACCCAAGAGACCCAGTACTTC. This sequence encodes CASMTGATQETQYF.

The table lists this clone with a few counts. The chain links TRBV25-1 to TRBJ1-2; D may be TRBD1 (5 bases). The CDR3 sequence is 14 residues long. Looked up from germline, CDR1 is MGHDK and CDR2 is SYGVNS. V was clipped by 2 bases and J by 5 bases, with 12 bases between them. CDR3: CASSEPGPSYGYTF. The CDR3 DNA sequence: TGTGCCAGCAGTGAACCGGGACCGAGTTATGGCTACACCTTC.

V gene TRBV20-1 combines with J gene TRBJ2-3, with D maybe TRBD1 (6 bases). V was clipped by 5 bases and J by 9 bases, with 12 bases between them. The CDR3 sequence is 11 residues long. CDR1 is DFQATT, CDR2 SNEGSKA, per germline (reference sequence). In DNA, the CDR3 is TGCAGTGCTGAAACAGGGAAAACGCAGTATTTT. Amino acid sequence: CSAETGKTQYF.

The chain carries TRBV10-2 and TRBJ2-5, with TRBD2 as a possible D gene (5 bases). In germline, CDR1 is WSHSY, CDR2 SAAADI. V was clipped by 3 bases and J by 5 bases, with 10 bases between them. The CDR3 has 13 residues. Here the CDR3 DNA reads TGCGCCAGCAGTGACCCGGGCGGGGAGACCCAGTACTTC. Encoded protein: CASSDPGGETQYF.

Sample share makes this clone medium-sized (0.01 to 0.1%). The CDR3 DNA reads TGTGCCAGCAGTCCGGGACAGTCCTACGAGCAGTACTTC. Its protein product is CASSPGQSYEQYF. The chain recombines TRBV28 with TRBJ2-7; 7 bases fit TRBD1. Germline V gene sequence: CDR1 MDHEN, CDR2 SYDVKM. This CDR3 has 13 residues. The trim removed 5 bases at V and 1 base at J, leaving 2 bases unmatched.

CDR3 region: CASSPGHLSGIQYF. Written as DNA, the CDR3 is TGTGCCAGCAGCCCGGGACACCTGTCAGGCATTCAGTACTTC. The rearrangement joins TRBV7-2 to TRBJ2-4; D is perhaps TRBD1 (6 bases). CDR1 and CDR2 (germline): SGHTA, FQGNSA. The CDR3 runs 14 residues. V shed 5 bases and J shed 9 bases, with 17 bases lying between them.

This chain connects TRBV5-4 to TRBJ2-1; either TRBD1 or TRBD2 may fit D (5 bases each). V dropped 4 bases and J dropped 8 bases, with 7 bases sitting between them. Per germline, CDR1 SGHNT and CDR2 YYREEE (reference sequence). The CDR3 covers 11 residues. The CDR3 nucleotides are TGTGCCAGCAGCAGAGGGGATGAGCAGTTCTTC. This encodes CASSRGDEQFF.

The chain couples TRBV19 to TRBJ2-3; the D gene is possibly TRBD2 (6 bases). Trimming took 5 bases from V and 1 from J, leaving 10 bases between them. CDR1 and CDR2 (germline): LNHDA, SQIVND (reference sequence). The CDR3 sequence is 14 residues long. The CDR3 nucleotides read TGTGCCAGTAGTCTCAGGAGGGGCACAGATACGCAGTATTTT. Amino acid sequence: CASSLRRGTDTQYF.

Details on this clone: The sample carries other DNA sequences with the same CDR3. This chain links TRBV7-9 with TRBJ2-7; D is uncertain. The germline CDR1 and CDR2 sequences are SEHNR and FQNEAQ (reference sequence). The CDR3 contains 16 residues. Trimming removed 2 bases at V and 0 bases at J, with 14 bases between. CDR3 nucleotide sequence: TGTGCCAGCAGCTTAAGTGTAGGAACGGCCTCCTACGAGCAGTACTTC. This sequence encodes CASSLSVGTASYEQYF.

The J gene is TRBJ2-1, the V gene TRBV18, with 13 bases that match TRBD2. Germline V gene data show CDR1 as KGHSH and CDR2 as LQKENI. Losses at the gene ends were 6 bases for V and 2 bases for J; bases not matched to a gene: 4. CDR3 size: 16 residues. The CDR3 is CASSPGTSGAYNEQFF. DNA for the CDR3: TGTGCCAGCTCCCCGGGGACTAGCGGGGCCTACAATGAGCAGTTCTTC.

For this clone: Mismatch with germline at one junction end may stem from a read error. V is TRBV7-9 and J is TRBJ2-7, with D perhaps TRBD1 (6 bases). From germline, CDR1 is SEHNR and CDR2 FQNEAQ (reference sequence). The CDR3 loop spans 16 amino acids. The CDR3 protein is CASSQPGALGSYEQYF. The DNA for the CDR3 is TGCGCCAGCAGCCAACCAGGGGCCCTGGGCTCGTACGAGCAGTACTTC.

By proportion, this clone is medium-sized. At the DNA level, this CDR3 is encoded by other sequences in the same sample as well. CDR3 sequence (DNA): TGTGCCAGCAGGGGGACTAGCGGGAGAGGGTCCTACAATGAGCAGTTCTTC. Its translation is CASRGTSGRGSYNEQFF. The J gene is TRBJ2-1, the V gene TRBV27; 14 nucleotides line up with TRBD2. This CDR3 is 17 amino acids long. Germline values: CDR1 MNHEY, CDR2 SMNVEV (reference sequence). V lost 6 bases to trimming and J lost 1 base; unmatched junction nucleotides: 5.

In its sample, this clone is medium-sized. The chain couples TRBV30 to TRBJ2-1; possible D gene TRBD1, 6 bases. The germline gives CDR1 GTSNPN, CDR2 SVGIG (reference sequence). The CDR3 contains 15 residues. The germline V and J ends were trimmed by 4 bases and 10 bases, with 23 bases remaining between them. CDR3 in DNA: TGTGCCTGGACGATTCTGGGGGCCGACAGGATAGAGCAGTTCTTC. This translates into CAWTILGADRIEQFF.

This chain connects TRBV18 to TRBJ2-5, with 10 bases identical to TRBD1. V lost 8 bases and J lost 2; bases outside the gene matches: 5. CDR3 length: 14 residues. The germline CDR1 and CDR2 sequences are KGHSH and LQKENI. In DNA, the CDR3 is TGTGCCAGCGGGGACAGGGGTCTTCAAGAGACCCAGTACTTC. It encodes CASGDRGLQETQYF.

The chain couples TRBV11-2 to TRBJ2-1; tentative D call: TRBD2 (5 bases). The V end lost 5 bases, the J end lost 0 bases, and 11 bases lay between the germline ends. The germline V gene encodes CDR1 SGHAT and CDR2 FQNNGV. This CDR3 contains 15 residues. This CDR3 is CASSPQRSSYNEQFF. As DNA, the CDR3 is TGTGCCAGCAGCCCTCAGCGGAGCTCCTACAATGAGCAGTTCTTC.

The chain uses TRBV19 and TRBJ1-1; TRBD1 aligns across 7 bases. The CDR3 totals 14 residues. Germline V lookup: CDR1 LNHDA, CDR2 SQIVND (reference sequence). The J segment lost 1 base and the V segment lost 6 bases, leaving 5 bases of the junction unmatched. The CDR3 DNA follows: TGTGCCAGTAGCCGAGACAGGGCGAACACTGAAGCTTTCTTT. Amino acids: CASSRDRANTEAFF.

The chain carries TRBV11-2 and TRBJ1-4; D unresolved. This CDR3 region has 13 residues. Germline V gives CDR1 SGHAT, CDR2 FQNNGV. V was clipped by 0 bases and J by 10 bases, with 9 bases between them. The CDR3 sequence is CASSLEGSAKLFF. The CDR3 DNA is TGTGCCAGCAGCTTAGAAGGTAGCGCAAAACTGTTTTTT.

The V call is TRBV9, the J call TRBJ1-1, with D tentatively TRBD1 (5 bases). Germline CDR1 reads SGDLS; CDR2 reads YYNGEE. The CDR3 contains 13 residues. The V and J ends lost 7 bases and 4 bases respectively, with 14 bases between them. CDR3 sequence reads: CASGGGPLTEAFF. Here the CDR3 DNA reads TGTGCCAGCGGGGGGGGACCCCTCACTGAAGCTTTCTTT.

A few counts support this clone. The rearrangement uses TRBV29-1 and TRBJ2-1, with TRBD1 identical over 7 bases. The CDR3 totals 11 residues. Germline CDR1 is SQVTM and CDR2 is ANQGSEA. With 4 bases clipped from V and 8 bases from J, the junction kept 2 bases outside the gene matches. Here the CDR3 reads CSVATGDEQFF. DNA of the CDR3: TGCAGCGTTGCCACAGGGGATGAGCAGTTCTTC.

The chain carries TRBV6-5 and TRBJ2-7; D possibly corresponds to TRBD2 (5 bases). The V end was cut by 2 bases, the J end by 6 bases, with 17 bases between. Germline CDR1 and CDR2: MNHEY and SVGAGI. There are 15 residues in the CDR3. The CDR3 bases are TGTGCCAGCAGTTACAAGCCTACTAGTTTCGCCGAGCAGTACTTC. It codes for CASSYKPTSFAEQYF.